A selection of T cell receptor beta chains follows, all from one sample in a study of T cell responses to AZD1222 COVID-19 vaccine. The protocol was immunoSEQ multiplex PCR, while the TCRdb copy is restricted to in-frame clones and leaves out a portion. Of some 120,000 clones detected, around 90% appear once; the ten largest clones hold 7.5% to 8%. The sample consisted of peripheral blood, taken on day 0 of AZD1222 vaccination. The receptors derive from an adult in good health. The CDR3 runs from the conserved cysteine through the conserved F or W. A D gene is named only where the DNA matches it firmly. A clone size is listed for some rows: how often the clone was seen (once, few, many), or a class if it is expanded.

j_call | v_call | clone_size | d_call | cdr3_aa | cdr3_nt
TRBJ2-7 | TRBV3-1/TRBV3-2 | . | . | CASSQVSGVQQYF | TGTGCCAGCAGCCAAGTGTCTGGGGTTCAGCAGTACTTC
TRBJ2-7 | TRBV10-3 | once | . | CAIRGVTGEQYF | TGTGCCATCAGGGGGGTTACGGGCGAGCAGTACTTC
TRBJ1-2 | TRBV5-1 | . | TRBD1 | CASRSGQEYEGYTF | TGCGCCAGCAGATCGGGACAGGAGTATGAGGGCTACACCTTC
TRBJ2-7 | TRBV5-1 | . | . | CASSLGPANEQYF | TGCGCCAGCAGCTTGGGCCCAGCGAACGAGCAGTACTTC
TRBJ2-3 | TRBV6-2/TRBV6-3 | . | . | CASSPNSGESRGTDTQYF | TGTGCCAGCAGCCCTAATTCAGGGGAAAGTCGGGGCACAGATACGCAGTATTTT
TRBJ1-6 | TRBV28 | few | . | CASSWQVGSPLHF | TGTGCCAGCAGTTGGCAGGTCGGCTCACCCCTCCACTTT
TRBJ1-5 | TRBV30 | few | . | CAWSEGDVNQPQHF | TGTGCCTGGAGTGAAGGGGACGTCAATCAGCCCCAGCATTTT
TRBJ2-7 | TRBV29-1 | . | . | CSALVRGPYEQYF | TGCAGCGCCCTCGTCAGGGGACCCTACGAGCAGTACTTC
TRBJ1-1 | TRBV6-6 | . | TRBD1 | CASSKGQEGTEAFF | TGTGCCAGCAGTAAGGGACAGGAGGGAACTGAAGCTTTCTTT
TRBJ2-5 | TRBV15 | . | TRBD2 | CATSRDLGAGDWAQYF | TGTGCCACCAGCAGAGATCTAGGGGCGGGAGATTGGGCCCAGTACTTC
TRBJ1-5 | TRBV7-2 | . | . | CASSLGVGMLHQPQHF | TGTGCCAGCAGCTTAGGGGTAGGGATGCTTCATCAGCCCCAGCATTTT
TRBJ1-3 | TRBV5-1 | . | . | CASSEDGGNTIYF | TGCGCCAGCAGCGAAGACGGTGGAAACACCATATATTTT
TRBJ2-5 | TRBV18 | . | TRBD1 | CASSSGQGGEETQYF | TGTGCCAGCTCATCAGGACAGGGAGGCGAAGAGACCCAGTACTTC
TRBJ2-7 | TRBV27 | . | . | CASGLEQYF | TGTGCCAGCGGGCTCGAGCAGTACTTC
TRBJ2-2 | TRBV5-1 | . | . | CASSPSGRNTGELFF | TGCGCCAGCAGCCCGAGTGGCAGGAACACCGGGGAGCTGTTTTTT
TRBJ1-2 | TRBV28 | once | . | CASSSVLGYTF | TGTGCCAGCAGCTCAGTACTAGGCTACACCTTC
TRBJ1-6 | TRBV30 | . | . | CAWSIQDNSPLHF | TGTGCCTGGAGTATCCAGGATAATTCACCCCTCCACTTT
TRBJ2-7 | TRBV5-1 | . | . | CASSLTGTPVGYF | TGCGCCAGCAGCTTGACCGGGACACCTGTGGGGTACTTC
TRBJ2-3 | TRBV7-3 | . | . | CASSLMRETDTQYF | TGTGCCAGCAGCTTAATGAGGGAAACAGATACGCAGTATTTT
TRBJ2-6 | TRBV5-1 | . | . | CASSLGGGGANVLTF | TGCGCCAGCAGCTTGGGTGGCGGTGGGGCCAACGTCCTGACTTTC
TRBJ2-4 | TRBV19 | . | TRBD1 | CASSIKGALGNIQYF | TGTGCCAGTAGTATAAAGGGGGCCTTGGGAAACATTCAGTACTTC
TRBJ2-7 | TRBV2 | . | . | CASSEDYLAYEQYF | TGTGCCAGCAGTGAGGACTACTTAGCCTACGAGCAGTACTTC
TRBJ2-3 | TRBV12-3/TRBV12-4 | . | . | CASSLPGTDTQYF | TGTGCCAGCAGTTTACCGGGCACAGATACGCAGTATTTT
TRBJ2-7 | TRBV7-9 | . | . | CASSLGQGWSYEQYF | TGTGCCAGCAGCTTAGGTCAGGGGTGGTCCTACGAGCAGTACTTC
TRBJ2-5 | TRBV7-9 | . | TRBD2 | CASSFAIAGDGETQYF | TGTGCCAGCAGCTTTGCTATAGCGGGAGACGGAGAGACCCAGTACTTC
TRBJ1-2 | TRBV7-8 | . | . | CASTEQTGFWYGYTF | TGTGCCAGCACCGAACAAACAGGGTTCTGGTATGGCTACACCTTC
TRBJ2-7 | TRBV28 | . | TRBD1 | CASITGGRPHEQYF | TGTGCCAGCATAACAGGGGGTAGACCTCACGAGCAGTACTTC
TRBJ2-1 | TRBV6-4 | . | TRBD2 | CASSDSGTTNEQFF | TGTGCCAGCAGTGACTCGGGGACTACCAATGAGCAGTTCTTC
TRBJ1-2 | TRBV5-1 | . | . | CASSLAQGFSRGYTF | TGCGCCAGCAGCTTGGCCCAGGGGTTTTCTCGTGGCTACACCTTC
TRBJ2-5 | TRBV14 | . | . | CASSNRPTQETQYF | TGTGCCAGCAGCAACAGGCCGACTCAAGAGACCCAGTACTTC
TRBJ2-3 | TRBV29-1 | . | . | CSVESGGAGIDTQYF | TGCAGCGTTGAAAGTGGGGGGGCAGGGATAGATACGCAGTATTTT
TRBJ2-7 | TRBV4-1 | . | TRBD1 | CASSQPGTVYQQYF | TGCGCCAGCAGCCAGCCCGGGACAGTTTATCAGCAGTACTTC